This T cell receptor (beta chain) was retrieved from a study of human T cells and chemical hapten exposure. On the study more broadly: Patches with 0.01% DPC went on the upper back, and the tests were read at 6 days. Notes on the study in general: Sensitizing with DPC caused no change in TCRs above 1 in 1000 frequency.

Time point denoted: pre-sensitization, week 0. Sample treatment: therapeutic diphenylcyclopropenone sensitization with weekly scalp DPC. Deletions cut 3 bases from V and 5 bases from J, with 22 bases between. The CDR3 is made up of 17 amino acids. Germline assignment: CDR1 DFQATT and CDR2 SNEGSKA (reference sequence). With regard to this clonotype: Its antigen is undetermined.

The study used a library that attached unique molecular identifiers to individual cDNA molecules. TCRdb re-analysed the RACE reads in MiXCR, keeping a single row per CDR3 protein. The repertoire holds 95,000 to 150,000 distinct CDR3 sequences, with about 13% as singletons. The rearrangement links TRBV20-1 to TRBJ1-4; D is undetermined. Sequences were derived from whole blood, sampled in connection with sensitization to the hapten diphenylcyclopropenone (DPC). The source is a young woman with alopecia areata. Some clones in this sample may be carry-over from other donors' samples. The CDR3 sequence: CSARDRFSGLENEKLFF. In nucleotides, the CDR3 is TGCAGTGCTAGGGACCGTTTTTCGGGTCTAGAGAATGAAAAACTGTTTTTT.